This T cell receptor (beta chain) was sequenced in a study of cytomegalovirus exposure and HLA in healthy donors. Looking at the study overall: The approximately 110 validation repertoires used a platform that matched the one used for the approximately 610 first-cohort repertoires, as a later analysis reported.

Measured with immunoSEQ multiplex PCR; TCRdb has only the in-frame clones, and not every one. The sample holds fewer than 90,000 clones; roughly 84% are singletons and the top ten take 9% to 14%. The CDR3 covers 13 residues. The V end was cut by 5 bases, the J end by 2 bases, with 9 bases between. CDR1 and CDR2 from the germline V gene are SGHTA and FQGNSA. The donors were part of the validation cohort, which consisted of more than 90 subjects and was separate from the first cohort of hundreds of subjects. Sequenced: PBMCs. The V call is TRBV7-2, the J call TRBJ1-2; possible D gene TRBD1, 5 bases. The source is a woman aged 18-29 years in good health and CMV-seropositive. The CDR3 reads CASSLPGNYGYTF. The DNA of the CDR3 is TGTGCCAGCAGCCTTCCAGGGAACTATGGCTACACCTTC.